This T cell receptor beta chain is drawn from a study of PD-1 blockade in mismatch repair-deficient tumors. Study as a whole: Enrolled about 2012-2017, patients had progressing, pretreated mismatch repair-deficient cancers of 12 types.

This CDR3 has 14 amino acids. CDR1 is SGHDT, CDR2 YYEEEE, per germline. The trim removed 1 base at V and 5 bases at J, leaving 3 bases unmatched. With regard to this clone: Its antigen is as yet unknown.

Study-level results: Rapid post-treatment expansion, then contraction, generally preceding radiologic response, marked tumor-resident clones.

PCR or immunohistochemistry showed mismatch repair deficiency in every enrolled patient. This table comes from immunoSEQ multiplex PCR, and its TCRdb copy is limited to in-frame clones, with some not included. The sample contains under 85,000 clones, 70% to 85% of which appear only once. This clonotype was obtained from an adult with mismatch repair-deficient cancer. The gene calls are TRBV5-6 and TRBJ2-4, with 7 positions matching TRBD2. Specimen: peripheral blood, collected 2 weeks after starting pembrolizumab. In DNA, the CDR3 is TGTGCCAGCAGCTTGCTGGGAGGGGAAAACATTCAGTACTTC. Translating gives CASSLLGGENIQYF.